These 25 T cell receptor beta chains originate from one sample sequenced in a study of blood T cell repertoires in COVID-19. Assay: immunoSEQ multiplex PCR; the TCRdb copy retains only in-frame clones and omits some. The sample has about 250,000 clones, roughly 80% seen once. The sample taken for sequencing was peripheral blood. The receptors derive from a man over 45 with active or convalescent COVID-19.

The chain links TRBV28 to TRBJ1-4; the match to TRBD1 covers 7 bases. The CDR3 is made up of 15 amino acids. J gave up 2 bases and V 5 bases, and 5 bases lay outside the gene matches. Germline lookup yields CDR1 MDHEN and CDR2 SYDVKM. CDR3 in amino acids: CASSIQGRTNEKLFF. The CDR3 region has the DNA TGTGCCAGCAGTATACAGGGGAGGACTAATGAAAAACTGTTTTTT.

The chain is built from TRBV10-2 and TRBJ2-7; 11 bases are shared with TRBD1. The CDR3 length is 16 residues. CDR1 is WSHSY and CDR2 is SAAADI in the germline V gene. V was clipped by 6 bases and J by 3 bases; unmatched bases: 10. The CDR3 here is CASSKIKGQGDYEQYF. As DNA, the CDR3 is TGCGCCAGCAGCAAGATAAAGGGACAGGGGGACTACGAGCAGTACTTC.

This sequence joins TRBV4-1 and TRBJ1-2; D might be TRBD1 (5 bases). Looked up from germline, CDR1 is MGHRA and CDR2 is YSYEKL. CDR3 length equals 15 residues. Between the trimmed V and J ends, which lost 1 base and 3 bases, there was a span of 12 bases. Written as DNA, the CDR3 is TGCGCCAGCAGCCAAGGGCTGGGGGACTACTATGGCTACACCTTC. Encoded protein: CASSQGLGDYYGYTF.

In its sample, this clone was seen once. The chain couples TRBV5-4 to TRBJ2-1; D possibly corresponds to TRBD1 (5 bases). CDR1 and CDR2 (germline): SGHNT, YYREEE (reference sequence). The length of the CDR3 is 14 residues. V dropped 0 bases and J dropped 3 bases, with 7 bases sitting between them. CDR3 amino acids: CASSLEDNYNEQFF. DNA of the CDR3: TGTGCCAGCAGCTTGGAGGACAACTACAATGAGCAGTTCTTC.

This chain joins TRBV6-5 and TRBJ1-6, with 7 bases aligning to TRBD1. V was clipped by 5 bases and J by 10 bases; unmatched bases: 2. CDR1 is MNHEY, CDR2 SVGAGI, per germline. The CDR3 has 12 amino acids. CDR3 in DNA: TGTGCCAGCAGTAACAGGGGCTCACCCCTCCACTTT. Its translation: CASSNRGSPLHF.

This chain uses TRBV4-2 with TRBJ1-5, with 8 nucleotides matching TRBD1. V was pared by 1 base and J by 4 bases, with 12 bases of the junction left unmatched. CDR1 and CDR2 from the germline V gene are LGHNA and YNFKEQ. The CDR3 has 18 residues. This CDR3 is CASSQGNSDRVRNQPQHF. The CDR3 nucleotides read TGTGCCAGCAGCCAAGGGAATTCGGACAGGGTGAGGAATCAGCCCCAGCATTTT.

The chain carries TRBV7-9 and TRBJ2-1, with a tentative D call TRBD2 (5 bases). The germline gives CDR1 SEHNR, CDR2 FQNEAQ (reference sequence). Trimming removed 8 bases from V and 9 bases from J, with 5 bases in between. This CDR3 region has 9 residues. CDR3 coding DNA: TGTGCCAGCGGACTTGAGCAGTTCTTC. It yields the protein CASGLEQFF.

This clone was found a few times. J is TRBJ1-2 and V is TRBV19, with 7 bases identical to TRBD1. Trimming took 4 bases from V and 4 from J; bases not matched to a gene: 6. This CDR3 has 14 amino acids. CDR1 is LNHDA and CDR2 is SQIVND in the germline V gene (reference sequence). CDR3 residues: CASSNQGVSYGYTF. The CDR3 nucleotides read TGTGCCAGTAGTAATCAGGGGGTCAGCTATGGCTACACCTTC.

This clone was found many times. The rearrangement joins TRBV5-1 to TRBJ1-1; D is ambiguous. CDR3 length equals 17 residues. V lost 4 bases, J lost 1 base, and 20 bases lay in between. Germline lookup yields CDR1 SGHRS and CDR2 YFSETQ. The DNA of the CDR3 is TGCGCCAGCAGCCCCGGTCAACACAGTTCAGGGAACACTGAAGCTTTCTTT. Translation: CASSPGQHSSGNTEAFF. Complete variable domain (other parts from reference TRBV5-1 and TRBJ1-1): KAGVTQTPRYLIKTRGQQVTLSCSPISGHRSVSWYQQTPGQGLQFLFEYFSETQRNKGNFPGRFSGRQFSNSRSEMNVSTLELGDSALYLCASSPGQHSSGNTEAFFGQGTRLTVV.

The V and J genes are TRBV6-5 and TRBJ2-1; 10 bases line up with TRBD1. The junction had 0 bases not matched to a gene; V was cut back by 1 base and J by 6 bases. The CDR3 loop spans 14 amino acids. The germline gives CDR1 MNHEY, CDR2 SVGAGI. The chain's CDR3 is CASSYWTGGNEQFF. The CDR3 DNA follows: TGTGCCAGCAGTTACTGGACAGGGGGCAATGAGCAGTTCTTC.

This rearrangement joins TRBV9 to TRBJ2-1, with unresolved D. V lost 6 bases and J lost 5, with 6 bases in between. This CDR3 spans 11 amino acids. CDR1 and CDR2 from the germline V gene are SGDLS and YYNGEE. The CDR3 coding sequence is TGTGCCAGCACCTCAGACAATGAGCAGTTCTTC. Translating it yields CASTSDNEQFF.

The gene calls are TRBV4-2 and TRBJ2-5, with 7 bases that match TRBD2. The J segment lost 5 bases and the V segment lost 2 bases, leaving 17 bases of the junction unmatched. CDR3 length: 18 amino acids. Germline V gene lookup returns CDR1 LGHNA and CDR2 YNFKEQ. CDR3 bases: TGTGCCAGCAGCCAATCCCCAGGCGGGGGTATGGAGGTGGAGACCCAGTACTTC. This gives the protein CASSQSPGGGMEVETQYF.

The chain is built from TRBV7-8 and TRBJ2-7, with 10 bases that match TRBD1. Trimming removed 6 bases from V and 6 bases from J; junction bases left unmatched: 11. The CDR3 is 15 residues long. Per the germline V gene, CDR1 is SGHVS and CDR2 is FQNEAQ. The chain's CDR3 is CASRNMGQGRGEQYF. CDR3 nucleotides: TGTGCCAGCAGAAATATGGGACAGGGGCGCGGCGAGCAGTACTTC.

This chain uses TRBV25-1 with TRBJ1-4; TRBD1 matches at 7 bases. The V gene's germline CDR1 is MGHDK and CDR2 SYGVNS. The CDR3 covers 13 residues. With 4 bases clipped from V and 8 bases from J, the junction kept 4 bases outside the gene matches. CDR3 protein: CASSATGVEKLFF. CDR3 DNA: TGTGCCAGCAGTGCCACAGGGGTGGAAAAACTGTTTTTT.

This clone has ten or more counts. The chain recombines TRBV27 with TRBJ1-5, with unresolved D. Per the germline V gene, CDR1 is MNHEY and CDR2 is SMNVEV (reference sequence). The CDR3 consists of 12 residues. V lost 3 bases and J 5 bases, leaving 5 bases between the germline ends. The CDR3 DNA reads as TGTGCCAGCAGTTTTAGAGATCAGCCCCAGCATTTT. It is translated as CASSFRDQPQHF.

The rearrangement joins TRBV25-1 to TRBJ2-5; TRBD2 aligns across 7 bases. Germline V lookup: CDR1 MGHDK, CDR2 SYGVNS. Trimming removed 1 base from V and 1 base from J; junction bases left unmatched: 3. The CDR3 is made up of 15 amino acids. The CDR3 region is CASSEFRGVQETQYF. CDR3 DNA: TGTGCCAGCAGTGAATTTCGGGGGGTCCAAGAGACCCAGTACTTC.

V and J are TRBV7-9 and TRBJ1-5; the D gene is possibly TRBD1 (5 bases). This CDR3 contains 13 residues. Germline values: CDR1 SEHNR, CDR2 FQNEAQ (reference sequence). V lost 1 base to trimming and J lost 5 bases, with 6 bases between them. The CDR3 loop is CASSLEGDQPQHF. In nucleotides, the CDR3 is TGTGCCAGCAGCTTAGAAGGGGATCAGCCCCAGCATTTT.

The gene calls are TRBV4-3 and TRBJ2-7; 11 bases agree with TRBD2. CDR1 is LGHNA, CDR2 YSLEER, per germline. The CDR3 loop spans 17 amino acids. Trimming took 0 bases from V and 7 from J; bases not matched to a gene: 11. The CDR3 coding sequence is TGCGCCAGCAGCCAAGACCTCCCCCGACTAGCGGGGACTGAGCAGTACTTC. It codes for CASSQDLPRLAGTEQYF.

This clone showed up just a few times. This sequence joins TRBV5-4 and TRBJ2-3; 11 bases are a match to TRBD2. This CDR3 region has 15 residues. Per the germline V gene, CDR1 is SGHNT and CDR2 is YYREEE (reference sequence). V dropped 2 bases and J dropped 5; count of bases not matched to a gene: 4. Written as DNA, the CDR3 is TGTGCCAGCAGCTTTAGCGGGGGGGCGGGAGATACGCAGTATTTT. Translating it yields CASSFSGGAGDTQYF.

This chain joins TRBV5-6 and TRBJ1-5; D gene uncertain. The V end was cut by 3 bases, the J end by 0 bases, with 16 bases between. Germline V gene lookup returns CDR1 SGHDT and CDR2 YYEEEE. The CDR3 runs to 17 residues. CDR3 DNA sequence: TGTGCCAGCAGCTCAGCAGCCGAGGTGTATAGCAATCAGCCCCAGCATTTT. Its translation: CASSSAAEVYSNQPQHF.

This clone was picked up many times. CDR3: CASSQDGDVNYGYTF. DNA for the CDR3: TGCGCCAGCAGCCAAGATGGAGACGTAAACTATGGCTACACCTTC. The chain uses TRBV4-1 and TRBJ1-2; D gene unclear. Per the germline V gene, CDR1 is MGHRA and CDR2 is YSYEKL. V shed 0 bases and J shed 2 bases, with 10 bases lying between them. CDR3 length: 15 amino acids.

The chain combines TRBV6-2 or TRBV6-3 with TRBJ1-5, with D possibly matching TRBD1 (5 bases). Germline CDR1 reads MNHEY; CDR2 reads SVGEGT. Deletions cut 5 bases from V and 8 bases from J, with 13 bases between. The CDR3 spans 13 residues. This chain's CDR3 is CASSPGEGKPQHF. The CDR3 DNA sequence: TGTGCCAGCAGTCCGGGAGAGGGGAAGCCCCAGCATTTT.

The V and J genes are TRBV2 and TRBJ1-1; 8 positions agree with TRBD1. This CDR3 is 14 amino acids long. Losses at the gene ends were 6 bases for V and 1 base for J; bases not matched to a gene: 4. CDR1 is SNHLY and CDR2 is FYNNEI in the germline V gene. The DNA of the CDR3 is TGTGCCAGCAGAAACGGACAGGGGAACACTGAAGCTTTCTTT. Its translation: CASRNGQGNTEAFF.

This clone showed up just a few times. The chain joins TRBV28 to TRBJ1-6, with 8 bases aligning to TRBD1. The J segment lost 10 bases and the V segment lost 6 bases, leaving 11 bases of the junction unmatched. Germline V gene data show CDR1 as MDHEN and CDR2 as SYDVKM. There are 15 residues in the CDR3. The CDR3, as DNA: TGTGCCAGCAGGGACCCGGACAGGGTTCGGTCACCCCTCCACTTT. Protein sequence: CASRDPDRVRSPLHF.

CDR3 region: CASSWGQTGGEQYF. CDR3 in DNA: TGCGCCAGCAGCTGGGGGCAAACGGGTGGCGAGCAGTACTTC. The chain combines TRBV5-1 with TRBJ2-7; tentative D call: TRBD1 (6 bases). This CDR3 is 14 amino acids long. Looked up from germline, CDR1 is SGHRS and CDR2 is YFSETQ. V was pared by 3 bases and J by 6 bases, with 16 bases between.